This T cell receptor beta chain was recovered during a study of blood T cell repertoires in COVID-19. Germline V gene lookup returns CDR1 LGHDT and CDR2 YNNKEL (reference sequence). Trimming took off 4 bases at V and 2 bases at J, with 7 bases between the two ends. CDR3 length: 13 amino acids. In the source study's methods: Amplification of reference gene primers provided the estimated nucleated cell counts. The data were produced by immunoSEQ multiplex PCR, yet TCRdb's version contains in-frame clones alone and is incomplete. The V and J calls and clone size come from that table; D and trimming were worked out from the DNA. The sample lists approximately 230,000 clones, about 90% seen once, with roughly 3% in the top ten.

This clonotype was obtained from a man younger than 35 with active or convalescent COVID-19. This chain uses TRBV3-1 (or the pseudogene TRBV3-2) with TRBJ2-3, with unresolved D. The specimen was peripheral blood. This chain's CDR3 is CASSLLFTDTQYF. As DNA, the CDR3 is TGTGCCAGCAGCCTCCTGTTCACAGATACGCAGTATTTT.